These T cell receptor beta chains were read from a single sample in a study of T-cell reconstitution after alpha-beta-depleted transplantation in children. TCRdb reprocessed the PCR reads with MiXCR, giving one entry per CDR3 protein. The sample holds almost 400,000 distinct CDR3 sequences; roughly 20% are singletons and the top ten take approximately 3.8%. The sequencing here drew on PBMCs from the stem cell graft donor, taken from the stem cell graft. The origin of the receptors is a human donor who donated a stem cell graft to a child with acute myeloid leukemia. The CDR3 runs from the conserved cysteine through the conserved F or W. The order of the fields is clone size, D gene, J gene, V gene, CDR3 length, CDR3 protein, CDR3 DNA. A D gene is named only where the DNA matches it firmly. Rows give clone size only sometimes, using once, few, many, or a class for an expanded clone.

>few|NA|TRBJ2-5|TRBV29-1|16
CSVFPGMDRLQETQYF
TGCAGCGTTTTCCCGGGAATGGACAGACTCCAAGAGACCCAGTACTTC
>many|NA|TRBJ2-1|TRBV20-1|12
CSASHRYNEQFF
TGCAGTGCTAGTCACAGGTACAATGAGCAGTTCTTC
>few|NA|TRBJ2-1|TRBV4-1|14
CASSQLGGDNEQFF
TGCGCCAGCAGCCAATTAGGGGGAGACAATGAGCAGTTCTTC
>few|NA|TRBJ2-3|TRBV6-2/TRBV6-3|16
CASSYGLLPRTDTQYF
TGTGCCAGCAGTTACGGACTTTTACCTCGCACAGATACGCAGTATTTT
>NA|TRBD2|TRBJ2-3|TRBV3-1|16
CASSQDWSSGQDTQYF
TGTGCCAGCAGCCAAGATTGGTCTAGCGGCCAGGATACGCAGTATTTT
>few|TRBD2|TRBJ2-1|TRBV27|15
CASSLRPGRGNEQFF
TGTGCCAGCAGTTTAAGGCCGGGGAGGGGAAATGAGCAGTTCTTC
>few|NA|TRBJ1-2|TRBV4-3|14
CASSQGRRGYGYTF
TGCGCCAGCAGCCAAGGTCGAAGGGGCTATGGCTACACCTTC
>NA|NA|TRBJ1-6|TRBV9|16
CASSGGDSSYNSPLHF
TGTGCCAGCAGCGGAGGAGACAGCTCCTATAATTCACCCCTCCACTTT
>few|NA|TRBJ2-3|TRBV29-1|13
CSVEAVATDTQYF
TGCAGCGTTGAGGCAGTAGCAACAGATACGCAGTATTTT
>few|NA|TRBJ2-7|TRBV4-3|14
CASSQEPYSYEQYF
TGCGCCAGCAGCCAAGAGCCGTACTCTTACGAGCAGTACTTC
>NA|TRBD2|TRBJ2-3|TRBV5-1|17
CASSSGRSGRNTDTQYF
TGCGCCAGCAGCTCAGGCCGTAGCGGGAGAAACACAGATACGCAGTATTTT
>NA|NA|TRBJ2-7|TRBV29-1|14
CSVEDIGPTPEQYF
TGCAGCGTTGAAGATATCGGTCCAACACCCGAGCAGTACTTC
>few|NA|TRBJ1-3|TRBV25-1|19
CASSDSPDPTASSGNTIYF
TGTGCCAGCAGTGATTCGCCCGATCCGACTGCAAGCTCTGGAAACACCATATATTTT
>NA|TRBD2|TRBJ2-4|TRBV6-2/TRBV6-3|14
CASIEPAGDNIQYF
TGTGCCAGCATCGAACCAGCGGGAGATAACATTCAGTACTTC
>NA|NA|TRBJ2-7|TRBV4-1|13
CASSHSRSYEQYF
TGCGCCAGCAGCCACTCACGATCTTACGAGCAGTACTTC
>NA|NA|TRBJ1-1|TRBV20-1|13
CSARAPGATEAFF
TGCAGTGCTAGGGCACCAGGGGCTACTGAAGCTTTCTTT
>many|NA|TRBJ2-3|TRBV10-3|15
CAISSGGKRADTQYF
TGTGCCATCAGCTCCGGCGGTAAGAGGGCAGATACGCAGTATTTT
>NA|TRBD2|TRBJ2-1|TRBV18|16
CASSPGLAGGRNEQFF
TGTGCTAGTTCACCAGGACTAGCGGGTGGGAGGAATGAGCAGTTCTTC
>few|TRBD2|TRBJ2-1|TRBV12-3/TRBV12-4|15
CASSLGTSRSNEQFF
TGTGCCAGCAGCCTCGGGACTAGCCGGTCCAATGAGCAGTTCTTC
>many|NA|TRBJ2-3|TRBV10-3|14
CAISETSSTDTQYF
TGTGCCATCAGTGAAACTAGCAGCACAGATACGCAGTATTTT
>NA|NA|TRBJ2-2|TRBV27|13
CASSSHGTGELFF
TGTGCCAGCAGTTCCCACGGGACCGGGGAGCTGTTTTTT
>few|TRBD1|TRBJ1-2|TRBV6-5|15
CASSYSNTGGYGYTF
TGTGCCAGCAGTTACTCGAATACAGGGGGCTATGGCTACACCTTC
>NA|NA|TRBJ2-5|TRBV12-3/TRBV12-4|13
CASKNRDRETQYF
TGTGCCAGCAAGAACAGGGATCGAGAGACCCAGTACTTC
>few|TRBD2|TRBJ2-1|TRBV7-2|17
CASSPWAAGGLYNEQFF
TGTGCCAGCAGCCCATGGGCGGCGGGAGGGCTATACAATGAGCAGTTCTTC
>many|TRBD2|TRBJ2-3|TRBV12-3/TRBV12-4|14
CASRLSGSADTQYF
TGTGCCAGCAGACTTAGCGGGAGCGCAGATACGCAGTATTTT
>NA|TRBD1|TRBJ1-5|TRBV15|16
CATSRLTGEGNQPQHF
TGTGCCACCAGCAGACTGACAGGGGAGGGCAATCAGCCCCAGCATTTT
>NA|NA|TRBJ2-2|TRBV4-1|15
CASRPGLSNTGELFF
TGCGCCAGCAGGCCGGGACTTTCGAACACCGGGGAGCTGTTTTTT
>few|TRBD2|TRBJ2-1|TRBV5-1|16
CASSFDGRARGDEQFF
TGCGCCAGCAGCTTTGACGGGAGGGCACGAGGGGATGAGCAGTTCTTC
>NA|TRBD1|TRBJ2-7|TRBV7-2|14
CASSSRTGPIEQYF
TGTGCCAGCAGCTCGCGGACAGGTCCTATCGAGCAGTACTTC
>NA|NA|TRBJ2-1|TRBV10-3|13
CAISFGLANEQFF
TGTGCCATCAGTTTTGGGCTAGCGAATGAGCAGTTCTTC
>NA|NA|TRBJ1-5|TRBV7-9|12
CASSLDYQPQHF
TGTGCCAGCAGCTTAGACTATCAGCCCCAGCATTTT
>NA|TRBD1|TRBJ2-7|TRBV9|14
CASGKTGFPYEQYF
TGTGCCAGCGGTAAGACAGGGTTCCCCTACGAGCAGTACTTC
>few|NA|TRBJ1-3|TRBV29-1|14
CSAYGQSSGNTIYF
TGCAGCGCTTACGGACAGTCCTCTGGAAACACCATATATTTT
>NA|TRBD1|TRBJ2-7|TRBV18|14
CASSPGTGINEQYF
TGTGCCAGCTCACCAGGGACAGGGATCAACGAGCAGTACTTC
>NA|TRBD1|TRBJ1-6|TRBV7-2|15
CASSSTGGVNSPLHF
TGTGCCAGCAGCTCGACAGGGGGCGTTAATTCACCCCTCCACTTT
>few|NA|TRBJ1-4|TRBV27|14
CASSLSQAGEKLFF
TGTGCCAGCAGTTTGTCTCAGGCGGGGGAAAAACTGTTTTTT
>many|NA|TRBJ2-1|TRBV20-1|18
CSATAHHRDLSSYNEQFF
TGCAGTGCTACCGCGCACCACCGGGACTTGAGCTCCTACAATGAGCAGTTCTTC
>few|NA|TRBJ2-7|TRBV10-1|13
CASSESSVNEQYF
TGCGCCAGCAGTGAGTCGAGTGTAAACGAGCAGTACTTC
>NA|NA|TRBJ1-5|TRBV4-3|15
CASSQMDSPGQPQHF
TGCGCCAGCAGCCAAATGGACAGCCCCGGCCAGCCCCAGCATTTT
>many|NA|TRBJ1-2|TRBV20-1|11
CSAIDSYGYTF
TGCAGTGCAATAGACAGCTATGGCTACACCTTC
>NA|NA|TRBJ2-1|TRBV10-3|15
CAISELPGPYNEQFF
TGTGCCATCAGTGAGTTACCCGGGCCCTACAATGAGCAGTTCTTC
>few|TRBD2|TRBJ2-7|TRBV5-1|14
CASSSGLAVYEQYF
TGCGCCAGCAGCTCCGGACTAGCGGTCTACGAGCAGTACTTC
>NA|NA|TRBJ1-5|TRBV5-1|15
CASSLAGENNQPQHF
TGCGCCAGCAGCTTGGCAGGGGAGAACAATCAGCCCCAGCATTTT
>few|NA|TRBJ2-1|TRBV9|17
CASSPRLVRVPPNEQFF
TGTGCCAGCAGCCCCAGACTAGTACGGGTCCCCCCAAATGAGCAGTTCTTC
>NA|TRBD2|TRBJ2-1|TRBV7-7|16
CASSLGLASGSNEQFF
TGTGCTAGCAGCTTAGGGTTGGCTAGCGGGAGCAATGAGCAGTTCTTC
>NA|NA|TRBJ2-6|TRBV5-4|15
CASSSWSWGANVLTF
TGTGCCAGCAGCTCGTGGTCGTGGGGGGCCAACGTCCTGACTTTC
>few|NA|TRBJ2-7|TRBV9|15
CASSVDGGASYEQYF
TGTGCCAGCAGCGTAGACGGCGGGGCGTCCTACGAGCAGTACTTC
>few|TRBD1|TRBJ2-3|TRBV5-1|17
CASSTTGQGAGTDTQYF
TGCGCCAGCAGCACCACGGGACAGGGGGCAGGCACAGATACGCAGTATTTT
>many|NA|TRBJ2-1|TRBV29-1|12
CSVEEVVNEQFF
TGCAGCGTTGAAGAGGTCGTTAATGAGCAGTTCTTC
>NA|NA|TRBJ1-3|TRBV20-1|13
CSASQGTGNTIYF
TGCAGTGCTAGTCAGGGAACTGGAAACACCATATATTTT